The clone carrying this TCR beta chain was counted many times. Antigen unknown. V gave up 4 bases and J gave up 7 bases, with 11 bases separating them. CDR1 and CDR2 (germline): SGHRS, YFSETQ. The CDR3 is 12 amino acids. This sample stems from a study of T cells after yellow fever vaccination. Findings and limits, study-wide: One caveat is that FACS-sorted repertoires could contain abundant clonotypes contaminating from the bulk population.

Template switching with 5'RACE generated the TCR cDNA and added a universal primer site and UMIs. TCRdb recomputed calls from the 5' RACE reads with MiXCR, one row per CDR3 protein. Here the sample spans around 46,000 distinct CDR3 sequences, 7.4% being singletons. The chain joins TRBV5-1 to TRBJ1-2, with D unresolved. The sequence derives from a man younger than 30 who received the YFV17D yellow fever vaccine. Sequenced material: CD8+ T cells sorted from PBMCs, taken more than 14 days after the first yellow fever vaccination. The chain's CDR3 is CASSPLRGGYTF. The CDR3 DNA is TGCGCCAGCAGCCCACTTCGGGGTGGCTACACCTTC.